The 18 T cell receptor beta chains below all came from one sample that was sequenced in a study of spatial heterogeneity in lung cancer. Time point indicated: blood at routine non-recurrence follow-up after resection. Whole RNA obtained from tumor, nontumor lung or frozen PBMC underwent sequencing without sorting. MiXCR was run by TCRdb on the 5' RACE reads, yielding one entry per CDR3 protein. The sample yields some 110,000 distinct CDR3 sequences, 9% to 15% seen once. Specimen: PBMCs, collected at follow-up. The receptors were gathered from a male donor with early-stage non-small cell lung cancer.

This clonotype was recorded only once. V is TRBV6-2 or TRBV6-3 and J is TRBJ2-4; 8 bases align to TRBD2. Germline-derived CDR1 and CDR2 are MNHEY and SVGEGT. V lost 6 bases to trimming and J lost 1 base; unmatched junction nucleotides: 11. The CDR3 has 17 amino acids. This chain's CDR3 is CASSYRSSGLAKNIQYF. The CDR3 bases are TGTGCCAGCAGCTACCGCTCTAGCGGGCTCGCCAAAAACATTCAGTACTTC.

This clonotype was counted only a few times. V is TRBV5-1 and J is TRBJ2-7; 9 bases align to TRBD1. CDR3 length: 15 amino acids. Germline CDR1 and CDR2: SGHRS and YFSETQ. Trimming cost V 3 bases and J 1 base; bases outside gene matches: 5. The CDR3, as DNA: TGCGCCAGCAGCTGGGGACAGGGTGAATCCTACGAGCAGTACTTC. It specifies CASSWGQGESYEQYF.

This clonotype was picked up many times. The chain combines TRBV7-2 with TRBJ2-1; 7 bases align to TRBD1. J lost 2 bases, V lost 6 bases, and 4 bases had no gene match. Germline CDR1 SGHTA, CDR2 FQGNSA. The length of the CDR3 is 14 residues. The CDR3 sequence: CASSYDRAYNEQFF. The CDR3 coding sequence is TGTGCCAGCAGTTACGACAGGGCCTACAATGAGCAGTTCTTC.

This clonotype was detected only a few times. The J gene is TRBJ2-1, the V gene TRBV7-9, with TRBD2 identical over 12 bases. CDR1 and CDR2 (germline): SEHNR, FQNEAQ (reference sequence). The length of the CDR3 is 16 residues. J lost 4 bases, V lost 5 bases, and 6 bases had no gene match. The CDR3 loop is CASSIKLAGGYNEQFF. The CDR3 region has the DNA TGTGCCAGCAGCATTAAACTAGCGGGGGGATACAATGAGCAGTTCTTC.

The chain combines TRBV7-8 with TRBJ2-5, with 10 bases fitting TRBD1. CDR1 and CDR2 (germline): SGHVS, FQNEAQ. This CDR3 has 16 residues. After removal of 5 bases from V and 6 bases from J, the junction contained 12 bases not matched to a gene. The CDR3 region has the DNA TGTGCCAGCAGCCCGACGTTGGGACAGGGGTCGCAGACCCAGTACTTC. This sequence encodes CASSPTLGQGSQTQYF.

This clonotype was seen a few times. The chain uses TRBV11-3 and TRBJ2-1, with D possibly TRBD1 on 6 matching bases. The V gene lost 1 base and the J gene lost 10 bases, with 14 bases spanning the gap. The CDR3 runs to 14 residues. In germline, CDR1 is SGHNT, CDR2 YENEEA. The CDR3 protein is CASSLVDSSQEQFF. The CDR3 DNA reads as TGTGCCAGCAGCTTAGTGGACAGTTCTCAGGAGCAGTTCTTC.

This clonotype has a count of ten or more. The chain employs TRBV12-3 or TRBV12-4 and TRBJ1-1; perhaps TRBD1 as D (6 bases). The CDR3 is made up of 11 amino acids. The V end was cut by 5 bases, the J end by 11 bases, with 12 bases between. For the CDR3, the DNA is TGTGCCAGCAGTCTCAGGGGAGGGGCTTTCTTT. It yields the protein CASSLRGGAFF.

This clonotype was picked up a small number of times. The CDR3 nucleotides are TGTGCCACCAGTGACCCCCGGGACATCTCCTACGAGCAGTACTTC. This translates into CATSDPRDISYEQYF. The rearrangement links TRBV24-1 to TRBJ2-7, with D possibly TRBD1 on 6 matching bases. V dropped 4 bases and J dropped 0 bases, with 12 bases sitting between them. This CDR3 has 15 amino acids. Germline CDR1 reads KGHDR; CDR2 reads SFDVKD.

This chain uses TRBV4-1 with TRBJ1-5; weak D call: TRBD1 (5 bases). This CDR3 is 15 amino acids long. The germline gives CDR1 MGHRA, CDR2 YSYEKL. V was cut by 3 bases and J by 5 bases, with 14 bases left in between. The chain's CDR3 is CASSQGNRPDQPQHF. CDR3 nucleotide sequence: TGCGCCAGCAGCCAGGGTAACAGGCCAGATCAGCCCCAGCATTTT.

This clonotype was found many times. V gene TRBV27 combines with J gene TRBJ1-2, with TRBD1 as a possible D gene (6 bases). This CDR3 spans 15 amino acids. Trimming took 3 bases from V and 3 from J, leaving 14 bases between them. Germline V gene lookup returns CDR1 MNHEY and CDR2 SMNVEV (reference sequence). The CDR3 reads CASSFIGTPDYGYTF. CDR3 bases: TGTGCCAGCAGTTTCATCGGGACACCTGACTATGGCTACACCTTC.

In DNA, the CDR3 is TGTGCCAGCAGCCCGGGGAGTTTCTATGGCTACACCTTC. Protein sequence: CASSPGSFYGYTF. The V and J genes are TRBV5-6 and TRBJ1-2; D call uncertain. The CDR3 has 13 residues. CDR1 SGHDT and CDR2 YYEEEE come from the germline V gene. The V and J ends lost 4 bases and 4 bases respectively, with 11 bases between them.

This clonotype was seen ten or more times. The V gene is TRBV29-1, the J gene TRBJ1-4, with D hard to call. This CDR3 has 12 residues. Germline CDR1 is SQVTM and CDR2 is ANQGSEA. With 6 bases removed from V and 5 bases from J, the gap between germline ends came to 10 bases. The CDR3 is CSVGRKNEKLFF. Here the CDR3 DNA reads TGCAGCGTCGGACGGAAGAATGAAAAACTGTTTTTT. The whole variable domain, remainder taken from reference TRBV29-1 and TRBJ1-4, is SAVISQKPSRDICQRGTSLTIQCQVDSQVTMMFWYRQQPGQSLTLIATANQGSEATYESGFVIDKFPISRPNLTFSTLTVSNMSPEDSSIYLCSVGRKNEKLFFGSGTQLSVL.

This clonotype was counted at least ten times. The V call is TRBV7-8, the J call TRBJ1-4; D remains ambiguous. This CDR3 comprises 14 residues. The V and J ends lost 5 bases and 2 bases respectively, with 9 bases between them. Per the germline V gene, CDR1 is SGHVS and CDR2 is FQNEAQ. CDR3 DNA: TGTGCCAGCAGCCCAAGCAGGACTAATGAAAAACTGTTTTTT. Translating it yields CASSPSRTNEKLFF.

This clonotype was detected ten times or more. The J gene is TRBJ1-2, the V gene TRBV29-1; TRBD1 agrees at 7 bases. Unmatched junction bases numbered 9, after V lost 6 bases and J lost 5 bases. The CDR3 runs 13 residues. The germline CDR1 and CDR2 sequences are SQVTM and ANQGSEA. The CDR3 DNA reads TGCAGCGTCAAAGGGACAGAGCTTTATGGCTACACCTTC. Translated: CSVKGTELYGYTF. Using reference TRBV29-1 and TRBJ1-2 for the parts outside the CDR3, the full variable domain is SAVISQKPSRDICQRGTSLTIQCQVDSQVTMMFWYRQQPGQSLTLIATANQGSEATYESGFVIDKFPISRPNLTFSTLTVSNMSPEDSSIYLCSVKGTELYGYTFGSGTRLTVV.

V is TRBV24-1 and J is TRBJ2-3; perhaps D is TRBD1 or TRBD2 (7 bases each). The CDR3 consists of 16 residues. V lost 9 bases, J lost 4 bases, and 22 bases lay in between. Germline CDR1 KGHDR, CDR2 SFDVKD. CDR3 residues: CATPSAGAQGADTQYF. In nucleotides, the CDR3 is TGTGCCACCCCCTCGGCGGGGGCGCAGGGGGCAGATACGCAGTATTTT.

The chain employs TRBV5-4 and TRBJ2-7, with D unresolved. Germline V gene lookup returns CDR1 SGHNT and CDR2 YYREEE (reference sequence). V was cut by 4 bases and J by 5 bases, with 13 bases left in between. The CDR3 sequence is 13 residues long. The CDR3 region is CASSARLTHEQYF. In DNA, the CDR3 is TGTGCCAGCAGCGCCAGGTTAACTCACGAGCAGTACTTC.

The sample holds a few counts of this clonotype. J is TRBJ2-7 and V is TRBV9; D is undetermined. The CDR3 length is 12 residues. The germline gives CDR1 SGDLS, CDR2 YYNGEE. V lost 4 bases, J lost 3 bases, and 8 bases lay in between. The CDR3 coding sequence is TGTGCCAGCAGCCGTGTTGGCTACGAGCAGTACTTC. This encodes CASSRVGYEQYF.

This clonotype was counted at least ten times. V gene TRBV7-6 combines with J gene TRBJ2-2; D may be TRBD1 or TRBD2 (5 bases each). V was trimmed by 0 bases and J by 0 bases, leaving 11 bases between them. CDR1 and CDR2 (germline): SGHVS, FNYEAQ. CDR3 length: 17 residues. DNA of the CDR3: TGTGCCAGCAGCTTAGCGATCGGGGCTCCGAACACCGGGGAGCTGTTTTTT. As protein: CASSLAIGAPNTGELFF.